In this sample, the clone carrying this T cell receptor (beta chain) turned up many times. No antigen is known for it. This sample was taken from a study of T cell repertoires in cytomegalovirus infection. The wider study: Matching HLA type and CMV infection were both indicated by public TCR beta signatures. Findings and caveats of the study: The ex vivo response showed dominance by HLA-C-restricted CMV-specific TCR beta clonotypes.

Per the germline V gene, CDR1 is LNHNV and CDR2 is YYDKDF (reference sequence). V was trimmed by 1 base and J by 1 base, leaving 13 bases between them. This CDR3 spans 16 amino acids. TCRdb re-analysed the reads in MiXCR, keeping a single row per CDR3 protein. This sample has about 200,000 distinct CDR3 sequences, with approximately 9.6% found just once. The sequence derives from a human donor in good health (CMV status not recorded). Some clones in this sample may be carry-over from other donors' samples. The rearrangement joins TRBV15 to TRBJ2-5; D gene uncertain. Sequencing used PBMCs. The CDR3 DNA reads TGTGCCACCAGCAGAGTCGGTGTCCGAGGCCAAGAGACCCAGTACTTC. Translated, it gives CATSRVGVRGQETQYF.